The T cell receptor (beta chain) under discussion was sequenced for a study of regulatory T cells in long-lasting Graves disease. Study outcomes and limitations: Favoring TRBV28, TRBJ1-2 and TRBJ2-5 was a feature seen in persistent disease. Graves' patients with persistent disease showed TCR diversity lower than patients newly diagnosed.

The sample's time point: newly diagnosed GD, antithyroid drugs for less than 3 months. After RNA was extracted from PBMCs, the TCR library was made from it. Nine milliliters of peripheral blood were taken and placed in EDTA tubes. Looked up from germline, CDR1 is SGHNT and CDR2 is YENEEA. This CDR3 comprises 20 residues. J lost 3 bases, V lost 4 bases, and 21 bases had no gene match. Sequencing libraries for TCR beta were prepared with iRepertoire HTBI primers and Arm-PCR of CDR3 regions. Each CDR3 protein is one row after TCRdb ran MiXCR on the multiplex PCR reads. The sample comprises 350,000 to 450,000 distinct CDR3 sequences, approximately 15% of which are singletons, and 16% rests with the top ten. This clonotype was detected a few times. As yet, its antigen is unknown. These data were likewise used in another study, on T cells in Graves' hyperthyroidism and ophthalmopathy. From that second work: The HTBI primer set served for first-round RT-PCR of the TCR CDR3.

This sequence was found in a woman younger than 45 with Graves disease. The input for sequencing was peripheral blood mononuclear cells (PBMCs), taken at new diagnosis, from a patient treated with antithyroid drugs. The chain links TRBV11-3 to TRBJ2-1; 7 bases fit TRBD2. The CDR3 DNA reads TGTGCCAGCAGCTGGGAAGGTTACGGGAGGCCCGAATTGGGCTACAATGAGCAGTTCTTC. This codes for CASSWEGYGRPELGYNEQFF. The full variable domain, completed using reference TRBV11-3 and TRBJ2-1, is EAGVVQSPRYKIIEKKQPVAFWCNPISGHNTLYWYLQNLGQGPELLIRYENEEAVDDSQLPKDRFSAERLKGVDSTLKIQPAELGDSAVYLCASSWEGYGRPELGYNEQFFGPGTRLTVL.